One sample yielded the 3 T cell receptor beta chains listed below, sequenced in a study of chemoradiotherapy in HPV16-positive cancers. Method: immunoSEQ multiplex PCR; TCRdb's copy keeps in-frame clones and lacks some. Of 15,000 to 20,000 clones in the sample, around 74% were seen once. The sample was collected from a patient who underwent chemoradiotherapy. Receptors were obtained from a human donor with HPV-associated anogenital cancer.

This clone was detected only once. The gene calls are TRBV5-5 and TRBJ2-1, with 13 bases identical to TRBD2. The CDR3 has 18 amino acids. Trimming took 4 bases from V and 4 from J; bases not matched to a gene: 11. The germline V gene has CDR1 SGHKS and CDR2 YYEKEE (reference sequence). For the CDR3, the DNA is TGTGCCAGCAGCCCTAGGTTGACTAGCGGGGGGATTTACAATGAGCAGTTCTTC. Translated: CASSPRLTSGGIYNEQFF.

The chain has TRBV4-2 and TRBJ1-6; D remains unclear. This CDR3 spans 16 amino acids. The germline V gene encodes CDR1 LGHNA and CDR2 YNFKEQ. The V gene lost 0 bases and the J gene lost 10 bases, with 16 bases spanning the gap. This CDR3 is CASSQEDGIQRSPLHF. In DNA form, the CDR3 reads TGTGCCAGCAGCCAAGAGGACGGAATTCAACGGTCACCCCTCCACTTT.

This clone was detected a few times. This chain joins TRBV6-6 and TRBJ2-7; 7 bases line up with TRBD2. With V trimmed by 8 bases and J by 4 bases, 5 bases remained unmatched. Germline CDR1 reads MNHNY; CDR2 reads SVGAGI (reference sequence). CDR3 size: 12 residues. CDR3 in DNA: TGTGCCAGCGGGGGGGGTATATACGAGCAGTACTTC. It codes for CASGGGIYEQYF.